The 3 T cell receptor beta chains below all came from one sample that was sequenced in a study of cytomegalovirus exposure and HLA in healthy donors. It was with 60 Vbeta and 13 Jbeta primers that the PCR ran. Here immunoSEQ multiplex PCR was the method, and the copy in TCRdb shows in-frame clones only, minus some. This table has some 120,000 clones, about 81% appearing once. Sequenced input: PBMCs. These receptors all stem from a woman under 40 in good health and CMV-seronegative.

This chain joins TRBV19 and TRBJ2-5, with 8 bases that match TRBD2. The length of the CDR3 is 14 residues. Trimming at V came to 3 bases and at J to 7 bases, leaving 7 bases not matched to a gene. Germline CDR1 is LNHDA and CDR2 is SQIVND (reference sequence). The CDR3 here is CASSMVGTRGTQYF. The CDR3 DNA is TGTGCCAGTAGTATGGTTGGGACTAGAGGGACCCAGTACTTC.

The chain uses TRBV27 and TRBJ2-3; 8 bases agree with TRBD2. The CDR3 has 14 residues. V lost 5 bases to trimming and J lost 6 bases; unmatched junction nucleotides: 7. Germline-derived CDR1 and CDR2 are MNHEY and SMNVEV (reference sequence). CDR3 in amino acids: CASSPGTGGDTQYF. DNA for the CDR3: TGTGCCAGCAGTCCCGGGACGGGAGGGGATACGCAGTATTTT.

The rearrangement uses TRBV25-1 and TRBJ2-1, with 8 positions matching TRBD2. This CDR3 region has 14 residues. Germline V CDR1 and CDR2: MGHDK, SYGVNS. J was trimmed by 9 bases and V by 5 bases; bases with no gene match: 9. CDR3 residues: CASSQRIAGTEQFF. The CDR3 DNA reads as TGTGCCAGCAGTCAGAGAATAGCGGGAACTGAGCAGTTCTTC.